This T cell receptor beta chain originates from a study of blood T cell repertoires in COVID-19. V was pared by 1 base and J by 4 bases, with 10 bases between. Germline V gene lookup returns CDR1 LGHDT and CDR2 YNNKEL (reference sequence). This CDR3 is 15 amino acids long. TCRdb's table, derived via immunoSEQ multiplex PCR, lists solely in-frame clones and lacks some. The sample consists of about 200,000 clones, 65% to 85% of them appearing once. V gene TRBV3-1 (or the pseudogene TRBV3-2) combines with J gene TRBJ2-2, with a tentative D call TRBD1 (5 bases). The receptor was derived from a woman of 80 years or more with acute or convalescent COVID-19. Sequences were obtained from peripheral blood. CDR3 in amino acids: CASSQVSRATGELFF. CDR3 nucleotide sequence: TGTGCCAGCAGCCAAGTAAGCAGGGCCACCGGGGAGCTGTTTTTT.